The clone carrying this T cell receptor beta chain was recorded only once. The antigen is unknown. The authors prepared the TCRbeta library with unique molecular identifiers. MiXCR, applied by TCRdb to the PCR reads, yields one record per CDR3 protein. Counted here are nearly 200,000 distinct CDR3 sequences, around 5.9% occurring once; the ten biggest clones make up roughly 4.8%. The entry originates in a study of T-cell reconstitution after alpha-beta-depleted transplantation in children. Study-wide points: After transplant, high TCRbeta diversity at day 60 in some patients arose from surviving recipient T cells and thymic progenitors. Two months or so post-transplant, alpha-beta T cells reportedly derived from several hundred expanded graft clones. One year post-transplant, T-cell counts and diversity were largely derived from T cells produced anew.

Trimming at V came to 8 bases and at J to 0 bases, leaving 9 bases not matched to a gene. CDR1 and CDR2 (germline): MDHEN, SYDVKM. The CDR3 extends over 17 amino acids. V gene TRBV28 combines with J gene TRBJ1-5, with TRBD1 matching 11 bases. This specimen was PBMCs, taken before TCRalphabeta/CD19-depleted stem cell transplant. The clonotype originates from a girl less than two years old with combined immunodeficiency, due to receive a stem cell transplant. This chain's CDR3 is CASGQGALRNSNQPQHF. The CDR3 bases are TGTGCCAGCGGACAGGGGGCCCTAAGAAATAGCAATCAGCCCCAGCATTTT.